The source of this T cell receptor (beta chain) is a study of regulatory T cells in long-lasting Graves disease. CDR1 and CDR2 from the germline V gene are DFQATT and SNEGSKA (reference sequence). This CDR3 is built from 13 residues. Trimming took off 1 base at V and 1 base at J, with 8 bases between the two ends. In its sample, this clonotype was seen many times. Documented time point: newly diagnosed GD, antithyroid drugs for less than 3 months. PBMC-extracted RNA yielded the TCR library. Library construction for TCR beta used iRepertoire HTBI primers and Arm-PCR of CDR3 regions. TCRdb processed the multiplex PCR reads anew with MiXCR; each CDR3 protein has one entry. The repertoire holds around 400,000 distinct CDR3 sequences, with about 15% as singletons. The sample was also reused in another study, on T cells in Graves' hyperthyroidism and ophthalmopathy.

The chain combines TRBV20-1 with TRBJ2-7; possibly TRBD2 for D (5 bases). The sample consisted of peripheral blood mononuclear cells (PBMCs), taken at new diagnosis, from a patient treated with antithyroid drugs. This clonotype was obtained from a woman aged 40 to 50 with Graves disease. CDR3 loop: CSARVPGSYEQYF. The CDR3 region has the DNA TGCAGTGCTAGAGTGCCGGGGTCCTACGAGCAGTACTTC.